The TCR beta chain described here comes from a study of blood T cell repertoires in COVID-19. CDR1 and CDR2 (germline): MNHEY, SMNVEV (reference sequence). The CDR3 loop spans 16 amino acids. Trimming cost V 2 bases and J 5 bases, with 18 bases left between them. Data came from immunoSEQ multiplex PCR; TCRdb stores just in-frame clones and leaves some out. The table shows almost 25,000 clones, with more than 80% occurring only once. This clone was seen only a few times. The TCR sequence derives from a woman aged 70-85 years with COVID-19, enrolled during active disease. V gene TRBV27 combines with J gene TRBJ1-2, with TRBD1 as a possible D gene (5 bases). The sample taken for sequencing was peripheral blood. The CDR3 sequence: CASSLRRAVGGYGYTF. The CDR3 DNA reads TGTGCCAGCAGTTTAAGGCGCGCGGTGGGGGGATATGGCTACACCTTC.